The 29 T cell receptor beta chains below all came from one sample that was sequenced in a study of cytomegalovirus exposure and HLA in healthy donors. The table came from immunoSEQ multiplex PCR; TCRdb's copy has only in-frame clones and leaves some out. The table has about 56,000 clones, approximately 94% seen once. Input material: PBMCs. These receptors came from a man younger than 35 in good health and CMV-seronegative.

V usage is TRBV11-2 and J usage is TRBJ2-1; 8 bases are a match to TRBD2. J gave up 15 bases and V 1 base, and 11 bases lay outside the gene matches. CDR1 and CDR2 from the germline V gene are SGHAT and FQNNGV. The CDR3 has 14 amino acids. For the CDR3, the DNA is TGTGCCAGCAGCTTAGGTAATAGCGGGACCCACCCGTTCTTC. Its protein is CASSLGNSGTHPFF.

This rearrangement joins TRBV11-2 to TRBJ2-6; 11 positions agree with TRBD1. Trimming took 6 bases from V and 2 from J; bases not matched to a gene: 6. Germline CDR1 is SGHAT and CDR2 is FQNNGV. CDR3 size: 17 residues. The CDR3 sequence: CASRGQGEGTGANVLTF. In DNA form, the CDR3 reads TGTGCCAGCAGGGGACAGGGGGAAGGGACTGGGGCCAACGTCCTGACTTTC.

The chain combines TRBV4-1 with TRBJ2-2; perhaps TRBD1 as D (6 bases). CDR3 length equals 17 residues. Germline lookup yields CDR1 MGHRA and CDR2 YSYEKL. V shed 1 base and J shed 5 bases, with 17 bases lying between them. CDR3 sequence: CASSQGSGTRKTGELFF. DNA for the CDR3: TGCGCCAGCAGCCAAGGCTCCGGGACACGGAAGACCGGGGAGCTGTTTTTT.

This sequence joins TRBV27 and TRBJ2-1; 8 bases agree with TRBD1. Trimming removed 4 bases from V and 3 bases from J; junction bases left unmatched: 5. The CDR3 runs to 15 residues. Per the germline V gene, CDR1 is MNHEY and CDR2 is SMNVEV (reference sequence). CDR3 sequence reads: CASSSGTGGYNEQFF. The CDR3 DNA reads as TGTGCCAGCAGTTCCGGGACAGGAGGCTACAATGAGCAGTTCTTC.

The chain couples TRBV21-1 to TRBJ1-1. TRBV21-1 is tagged as a pseudogene. This CDR3 region has 16 residues. The DNA of the CDR3 is TGTGCCAGCAGCCAAGCCCCCGGGGATGGGAACACTGAAGCTTTCTTT. Its translation is CASSQAPGDGNTEAFF.

V gene TRBV11-3 combines with J gene TRBJ1-5; 7 bases are a match to TRBD1. The CDR3 contains 19 residues. Germline CDR1 and CDR2: SGHNT and YENEEA. V was clipped by 0 bases and J by 6 bases; unmatched bases: 17. The DNA for the CDR3 is TGTGCCAGCAGCTTAGATCTAAGGGACAGTCACGGAGAGGTTCAGCCCCAGCATTTT. This gives the protein CASSLDLRDSHGEVQPQHF.

The J gene is TRBJ2-7, the V gene TRBV5-1; possibly TRBD2 for D (6 bases). V dropped 6 bases and J dropped 4 bases, with 17 bases sitting between them. The CDR3 is 14 residues long. The germline V gene encodes CDR1 SGHRS and CDR2 YFSETQ. CDR3 residues: CASTLEGLHYEQYF. The CDR3 DNA is TGCGCCAGCACCTTAGAGGGACTTCATTACGAGCAGTACTTC.

Regarding this clone: The same CDR3 also results from other DNA sequences found in this sample. The V and J genes are TRBV9 and TRBJ2-7; possible D gene TRBD2, 5 bases. Trimming left V 4 bases short and J 3 bases short, with 8 bases between. The germline V gene has CDR1 SGDLS and CDR2 YYNGEE. This CDR3 has 12 amino acids. For the CDR3, the DNA is TGTGCCAGCAGCCCCCGGGGCTACGAGCAGTACTTC. Translation: CASSPRGYEQYF.

The chain uses TRBV4-3 and TRBJ1-2; D unresolved. Trimming pared 1 base from V and 5 bases from J, leaving 17 bases between. The CDR3 has 16 residues. CDR1 is LGHNA, CDR2 YSLEER, per germline. In DNA form, the CDR3 reads TGCGCCAGCAGCCAAGCAGCAGGTACTAGCGGTTATGGCTACACCTTC. Its translation is CASSQAAGTSGYGYTF.

Only one count was recorded for this clone. The chain recombines TRBV14 with TRBJ1-2; perhaps TRBD1 as D (5 bases). V shed 3 bases and J shed 1 base, with 15 bases lying between them. CDR3 size: 16 residues. The V gene's germline CDR1 is SGHDN and CDR2 FVKESK. The CDR3 DNA reads as TGTGCCAGCAGCCACCACTGGGGCAGAGATAACTATGGCTACACCTTC. Protein: CASSHHWGRDNYGYTF.

This clone was seen once. The chain is built from TRBV7-9 and TRBJ2-3, with 8 bases that match TRBD2. Germline V gene sequence: CDR1 SEHNR, CDR2 FQNEAQ (reference sequence). The CDR3 runs to 15 residues. The junction had 8 bases not matched to a gene; V was cut back by 5 bases and J by 4 bases. The CDR3: CASSPPAGEADTQYF. The CDR3 DNA sequence: TGTGCCAGCAGCCCTCCAGCGGGAGAAGCAGATACGCAGTATTTT. The full variable domain, in which reference TRBV7-9 and TRBJ2-3 provide the parts outside the CDR3, is DTGVSQNPRHKITKRGQNVTFRCDPISEHNRLYWYRQTLGQGPEFLTYFQNEAQLEKSRLLSDRFSAERPKGSFSTLEIQRTEQGDSAMYLCASSPPAGEADTQYFGPGTRLTVL.

The chain links TRBV7-2 to TRBJ2-7; D is possibly TRBD2 (5 bases). The V gene's germline CDR1 is SGHTA and CDR2 FQGNSA. The length of the CDR3 is 13 residues. With 5 bases removed from V and 3 bases from J, the gap between germline ends came to 11 bases. The CDR3 spells CASSETRDYEQYF. The CDR3 nucleotides read TGTGCCAGCAGCGAAACTAGGGACTACGAGCAGTACTTC.

The chain uses TRBV7-2 and TRBJ2-7; 7 nucleotides align to TRBD1. V trimming: 5 bases; J trimming: 12 bases; junction bases outside the gene matches: 7. CDR3 length equals 11 residues. CDR1 and CDR2 from the germline V gene are SGHTA and FQGNSA. The chain's CDR3 is CASSDRQGAYF. CDR3 nucleotide sequence: TGTGCCAGCAGCGACCGACAGGGTGCGTACTTC.

This clone was recorded only once. The chain carries TRBV6-4 and TRBJ2-1; the match to TRBD1 covers 9 bases. Germline CDR1 reads MRHNA; CDR2 reads SNTAGT. CDR3 length: 14 residues. The ends lost 5 bases at V and 6 bases at J; junction bases unmatched: 5. As DNA, the CDR3 is TGTGCCAGCAGTAGGGACAGGGAGAGCAATGAGCAGTTCTTC. Its protein product is CASSRDRESNEQFF.

The chain links TRBV28 to TRBJ2-5, with TRBD2 as a possible D gene (6 bases). V was clipped by 5 bases and J by 1 base, with 17 bases between them. CDR1 and CDR2 from the germline V gene are MDHEN and SYDVKM. The CDR3 sequence is 16 residues long. The CDR3 sequence is CASSHPPAGIQETQYF. Here the CDR3 DNA reads TGTGCCAGCAGTCACCCCCCGGCGGGGATCCAAGAGACCCAGTACTTC.

This clone was recorded once. The chain employs TRBV5-8 and TRBJ2-3, with TRBD1 matching 8 bases. Unmatched junction bases numbered 10, after V lost 4 bases and J lost 3 bases. CDR1 is SGHTS, CDR2 YDEGEE, per germline. This CDR3 contains 16 residues. The CDR3 DNA reads TGTGCCAGCAGCGTGGGACAGGCTGGAAGGACAGATACGCAGTATTTT. It encodes CASSVGQAGRTDTQYF.

The DNA of the CDR3 is TGTGCCAGCAGCCGTCTAGCGGGAGGGCGTCTTGAGCAGTTCTTC. Its protein is CASSRLAGGRLEQFF. The chain links TRBV7-2 to TRBJ2-1; 12 bases map to TRBD2. CDR1 SGHTA and CDR2 FQGNSA come from the germline V gene. V was clipped by 5 bases and J by 9 bases; unmatched bases: 8. The length of the CDR3 is 15 residues.

CDR3 sequence (DNA): TGTGCCAGCAGTTTATCGTACGGACAGGGGAACGAGCAGTACTTC. This gives the protein CASSLSYGQGNEQYF. The chain couples TRBV27 to TRBJ2-7; the match to TRBD1 covers 9 bases. J gave up 5 bases and V 0 bases, and 5 bases lay outside the gene matches. CDR1 is MNHEY, CDR2 SMNVEV, per germline (reference sequence). The CDR3 is made up of 15 amino acids.

The chain joins TRBV6-4 to TRBJ2-2; unclear D gene. Trimming cost V 0 bases and J 6 bases, with 11 bases left between them. Germline V gives CDR1 MRHNA, CDR2 SNTAGT. The CDR3 contains 15 residues. CDR3 region: CASSDSWPEAGELFF. The CDR3 coding sequence is TGTGCCAGCAGTGACTCTTGGCCAGAGGCCGGGGAGCTGTTTTTT.

Remarks on this clone: At the DNA level, this CDR3 is encoded by other sequences in the same sample as well. This sequence joins TRBV6-5 and TRBJ2-7; 14 bases are shared with TRBD2. The CDR3 length is 15 residues. The V segment lost 6 bases and the J segment 3 bases; nucleotides outside the gene matches: 4. Looked up from germline, CDR1 is MNHEY and CDR2 is SVGAGI. CDR3 in DNA: TGTGCCAGCAGCCCGGGACTAGCGGGAGTCTACGAGCAGTACTTC. Protein: CASSPGLAGVYEQYF.

The chain has TRBV28 and TRBJ1-5; possible D gene TRBD1, 6 bases. Trimming removed 5 bases at V and 2 bases at J, with 10 bases between. CDR3 size: 14 residues. Germline V gives CDR1 MDHEN, CDR2 SYDVKM. CDR3 nucleotide sequence: TGTGCCAGCAGTCGTCCAGGGGGCAATCAGCCCCAGCATTTT. It specifies CASSRPGGNQPQHF.

The V call is TRBV2, the J call TRBJ2-2; the match to TRBD2 covers 8 bases. J was trimmed by 6 bases and V by 2 bases; bases with no gene match: 5. Germline V gene sequence: CDR1 SNHLY, CDR2 FYNNEI. This CDR3 has 15 residues. CDR3 region: CASSEREGLAGELFF. CDR3 nucleotide sequence: TGTGCCAGCAGTGAACGGGAGGGCCTCGCCGGGGAGCTGTTTTTT.

This chain connects TRBV18 to TRBJ2-7; D is perhaps TRBD2 (5 bases). The CDR3 is 18 residues long. V gave up 2 bases and J gave up 3 bases, with 23 bases separating them. CDR1 is KGHSH and CDR2 is LQKENI in the germline V gene. In DNA, the CDR3 is TGTGCCAGCTCACCAGGGCGGGTTAGCGAGTTCCAGTACTACGAGCAGTACTTC. The encoded protein is CASSPGRVSEFQYYEQYF.

This clone was detected only once. The CDR3 loop reads CASRIDREETEAFF. The CDR3 nucleotides read TGTGCCAGCAGAATTGACAGGGAAGAAACTGAAGCTTTCTTT. This sequence joins TRBV6-5 and TRBJ1-1; 7 positions match TRBD1. J gave up 5 bases and V 6 bases, and 9 bases lay outside the gene matches. Germline loops: CDR1 MNHEY, CDR2 SVGAGI. The CDR3 length is 14 residues.

V and J are TRBV29-1 and TRBJ1-2, with 10 bases fitting TRBD1. The CDR3 runs 16 residues. The J segment lost 1 base and the V segment lost 5 bases, leaving 10 bases of the junction unmatched. CDR1 SQVTM and CDR2 ANQGSEA come from the germline V gene. CDR3 DNA sequence: TGCAGCGTTCCTCGGGACAGGGGCGTTCTTAACTATGGCTACACCTTC. This gives the protein CSVPRDRGVLNYGYTF. Together with reference TRBV29-1 and TRBJ1-2, the CDR3 gives the full variable domain: SAVISQKPSRDICQRGTSLTIQCQVDSQVTMMFWYRQQPGQSLTLIATANQGSEATYESGFVIDKFPISRPNLTFSTLTVSNMSPEDSSIYLCSVPRDRGVLNYGYTFGSGTRLTVV.

This clone was detected only a few times. The V call is TRBV9, the J call TRBJ1-2; TRBD1 matches 7 bases. CDR1 and CDR2 (germline): SGDLS, YYNGEE. With 3 bases clipped from V and 6 bases from J, the junction kept 11 bases outside the gene matches. The CDR3 totals 15 residues. The CDR3 DNA reads TGTGCCAGCAGCGCGACCGGGACAGCGGCCCATGGCTACACCTTC. Translated: CASSATGTAAHGYTF.

The V call is TRBV6-1, the J call TRBJ2-1; unclear D gene. Germline V gives CDR1 MNHNS, CDR2 SASEGT. This CDR3 contains 11 residues. Trimming shortened V by 5 bases and J by 8 bases, and 7 bases separated the two germline ends. CDR3 nucleotide sequence: TGTGCCAGCAGTTACGGAGATGAGCAGTTCTTC. This encodes CASSYGDEQFF.

The rearrangement joins TRBV28 to TRBJ2-7, with D possibly matching TRBD1 (5 bases). V lost 3 bases, J lost 5 bases, and 17 bases lay in between. From germline, CDR1 is MDHEN and CDR2 SYDVKM. The CDR3 covers 15 residues. In DNA, the CDR3 is TGTGCCAGCAGTTTTCTTGTGAAGGGGTCCCACGAGCAGTACTTC. Translation gives CASSFLVKGSHEQYF.

This clone has a single count. V is TRBV10-3 and J is TRBJ2-7; the match to TRBD1 covers 7 bases. With 10 bases clipped from V and 1 base from J, the junction kept 7 bases outside the gene matches. Germline assignment: CDR1 ENHRY and CDR2 SYGVKD. The CDR3 consists of 13 residues. The CDR3, as DNA: TGTGCCACTGGGGACAGAGAATCCTACGAGCAGTACTTC. Its protein is CATGDRESYEQYF.